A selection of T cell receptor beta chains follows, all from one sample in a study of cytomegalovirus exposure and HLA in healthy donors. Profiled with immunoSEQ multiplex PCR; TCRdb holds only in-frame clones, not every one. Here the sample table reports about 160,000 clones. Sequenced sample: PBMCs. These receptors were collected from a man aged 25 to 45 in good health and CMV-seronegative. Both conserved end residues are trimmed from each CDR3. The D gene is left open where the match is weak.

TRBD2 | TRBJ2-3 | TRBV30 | AWSVGVSGTTDTQY
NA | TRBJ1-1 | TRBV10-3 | AIRGGGGLGTEAF
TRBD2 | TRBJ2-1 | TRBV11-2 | ASSLGLAGILGANEQF
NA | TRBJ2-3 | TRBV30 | AWSVGTRVPQY
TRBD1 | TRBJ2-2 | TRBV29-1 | SVLDRANTGELF
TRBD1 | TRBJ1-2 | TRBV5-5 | ASSGRDSNYGYT
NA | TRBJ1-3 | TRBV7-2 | ASSTREENTIY
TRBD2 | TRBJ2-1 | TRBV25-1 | ASSELAGVPNEQF
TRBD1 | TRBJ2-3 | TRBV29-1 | SVQPADRGTDTQY
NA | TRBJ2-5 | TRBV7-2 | ASSLVSQETQY
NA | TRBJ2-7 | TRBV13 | ASSPGAREQY
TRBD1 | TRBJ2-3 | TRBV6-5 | ASSLGQGPYTQY
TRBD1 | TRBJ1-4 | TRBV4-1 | ASSPGQGIGEKLF
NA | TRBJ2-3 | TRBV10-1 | ASSPAGPTDTQY
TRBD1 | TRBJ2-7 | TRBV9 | ASSYLGTGSTKQY
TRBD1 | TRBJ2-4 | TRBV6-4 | ASSDRTGNIQY
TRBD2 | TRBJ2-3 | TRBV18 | ASSPKTSGITDTQY
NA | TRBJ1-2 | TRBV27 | ASSFQGTNYGYT
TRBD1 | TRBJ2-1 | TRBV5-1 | ASSLGTGGYNEQF
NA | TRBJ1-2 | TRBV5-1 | ASSLVAGWIDGYT
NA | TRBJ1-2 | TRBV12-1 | ASSFMIGQLTNYGYT
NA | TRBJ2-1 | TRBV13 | ASSPREGEQF
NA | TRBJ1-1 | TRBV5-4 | ASSPGGVGNTEAF
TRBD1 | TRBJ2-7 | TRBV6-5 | ASSYGTGGSYEQY
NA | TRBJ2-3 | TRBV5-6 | ASSFTGSTDTQY
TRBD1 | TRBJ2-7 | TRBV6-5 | ASSYGQGARYEQY
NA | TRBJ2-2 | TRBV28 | ATKRQAGGNTGELF
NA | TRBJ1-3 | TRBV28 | ASSFQGNTIY